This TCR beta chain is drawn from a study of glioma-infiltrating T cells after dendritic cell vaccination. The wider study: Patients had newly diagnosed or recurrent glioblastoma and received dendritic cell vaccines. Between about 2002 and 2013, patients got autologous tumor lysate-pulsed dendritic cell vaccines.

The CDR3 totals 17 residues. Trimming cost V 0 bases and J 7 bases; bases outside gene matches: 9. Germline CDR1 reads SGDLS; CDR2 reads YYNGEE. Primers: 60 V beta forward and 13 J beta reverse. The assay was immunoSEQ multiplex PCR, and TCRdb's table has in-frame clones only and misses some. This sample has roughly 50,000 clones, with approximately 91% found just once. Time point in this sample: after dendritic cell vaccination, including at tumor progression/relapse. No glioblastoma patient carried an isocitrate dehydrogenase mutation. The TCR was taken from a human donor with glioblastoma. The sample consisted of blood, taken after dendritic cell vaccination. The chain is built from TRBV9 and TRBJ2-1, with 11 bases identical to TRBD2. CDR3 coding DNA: TGTGCCAGCAGCGTAGAAGCTAGCGGGAGGCTTGGTAATGAGCAGTTCTTC. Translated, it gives CASSVEASGRLGNEQFF.